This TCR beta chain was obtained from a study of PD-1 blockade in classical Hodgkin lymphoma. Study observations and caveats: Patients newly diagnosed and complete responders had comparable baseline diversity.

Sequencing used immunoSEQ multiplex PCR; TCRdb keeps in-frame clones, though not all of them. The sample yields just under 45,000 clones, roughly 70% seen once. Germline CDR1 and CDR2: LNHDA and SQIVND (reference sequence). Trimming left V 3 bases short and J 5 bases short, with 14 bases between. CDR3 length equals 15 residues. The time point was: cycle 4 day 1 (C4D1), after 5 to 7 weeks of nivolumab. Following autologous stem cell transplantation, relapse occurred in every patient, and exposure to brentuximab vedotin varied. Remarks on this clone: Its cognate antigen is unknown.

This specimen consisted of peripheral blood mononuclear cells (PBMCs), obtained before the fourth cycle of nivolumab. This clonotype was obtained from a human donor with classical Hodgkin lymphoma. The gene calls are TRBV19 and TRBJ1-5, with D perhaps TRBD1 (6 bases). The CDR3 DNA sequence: TGTGCCAGTAGTATTGTTATAGAGGGGGATCAGCCCCAGCATTTT. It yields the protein CASSIVIEGDQPQHF. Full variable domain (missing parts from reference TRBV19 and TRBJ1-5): DGGITQSPKYLFRKEGQNVTLSCEQNLNHDAMYWYRQDPGQGLRLIYYSQIVNDFQKGDIAEGYSVSREKKESFPLTVTSAQKNPTAFYLCASSIVIEGDQPQHFGDGTRLSIL.